This T cell receptor beta chain was sequenced for a study of T cells in Graves' hyperthyroidism and ophthalmopathy. Study conclusions and caveats: Ophthalmopathy was identified by the model a median about 6 months ahead of onset. Among thyroid clonotypes expanded above 0.001, most also appeared in blood.

It was uncontrolled infection, other autoimmune disease, pregnancy or lactation that excluded patients. Diagnosis relied on clinical symptoms, serum thyroxine and TRAb, thyroid ultrasound and orbital computed tomography. Details on this clonotype: Its antigen is not identified.

Using RNA transcripts as the source, TCR beta CDR3 regions were amplified. Using the HTBI primer set, a first-round RT-PCR was run on the TCR CDR3. MiXCR was run by TCRdb on the multiplex PCR reads, yielding one entry per CDR3 protein. This sample yields 500,000 to 600,000 distinct CDR3 sequences, of which 40% to 55% are seen a single time; roughly 20% belongs to the top ten. This CDR3 is 15 amino acids long. V trimming: 11 bases; J trimming: 2 bases; junction bases outside the gene matches: 10. Germline lookup yields CDR1 KGHDR and CDR2 SFDVKD. This chain joins TRBV24-1 and TRBJ2-5; TRBD2 agrees at 10 bases. Sequencing was performed on peripheral blood or thyroid tissue (not recorded which). The receptor was derived from an adult woman with Graves' disease, either hyperthyroidism or ophthalmopathy (not recorded which). CDR3 region: CASNPIAGGQETQYF. The DNA of the CDR3 is TGTGCCAGTAATCCAATAGCGGGGGGTCAAGAGACCCAGTACTTC.